This T cell receptor beta chain emerged from a study of shared clonotypes between healthy human individuals. On the study more broadly: Each donor's CD4 naive and CD4 memory cells filled three plates apiece, CD8 naive two, and CD8 memory one.

Trimming cost V 8 bases and J 0 bases; bases outside gene matches: 13. CDR1 KGHSH and CDR2 LQKENI come from the germline V gene. CDR3 length: 18 residues. Donors were healthy HIV-negative adults without recent acute infections or vaccinations. Sequenced by immunoSEQ multiplex PCR; TCRdb stores in-frame clones only, minus some. This sample has under 2.5 million clones; about nine tenths occur once, and the top ten carry more than 0.35%. The chain employs TRBV18 and TRBJ2-6, with 7 bases identical to TRBD1. The specimen was naive CD4+ T cells from PBMCs. Subset defined: CD45RA+ positively selected. This clonotype was sampled from a man between 18 and 35 years old in good health. Some clones in this sample may be carry-over from other donors' samples. In DNA, the CDR3 is TGTGCCAGCACCCCATTTACAGGGGATCTCTCTGGGGCCAACGTCCTGACTTTC. Its translation is CASTPFTGDLSGANVLTF.